Each of the 24 T cell receptor beta chains below was sequenced from the same sample in a study of cytomegalovirus exposure and HLA in healthy donors. Amplification used 60 Vbeta primers and 13 Jbeta primers. Measured with immunoSEQ multiplex PCR; TCRdb has only the in-frame clones, and not every one. The sample includes around 220,000 clones, approximately 70% of them seen just once. The sequenced material came from PBMCs. Receptor source: a woman younger than 45 in good health and CMV-seronegative.

Concerning this clone itself: Other nucleotide sequences in the sample specify the same CDR3. This chain links TRBV5-1 with TRBJ2-3; TRBD2 aligns across 13 bases. V was clipped by 4 bases and J by 3 bases; unmatched bases: 5. CDR1 and CDR2 (germline): SGHRS, YFSETQ. The CDR3 sequence is 16 residues long. The CDR3 sequence is CASSLGLAGVTDTQYF. The DNA for the CDR3 is TGCGCCAGCAGCCTCGGACTAGCGGGGGTGACAGATACGCAGTATTTT.

This clone showed up just once. This chain uses TRBV25-1 with TRBJ1-4; no reliable D call. This CDR3 comprises 12 residues. Germline CDR1 is MGHDK and CDR2 is SYGVNS. V was cut by 3 bases and J by 3 bases, with 2 bases left in between. CDR3 sequence (DNA): TGTGCCAGCAGTGACTCTAATGAAAAACTGTTTTTT. Its protein product is CASSDSNEKLFF. Variable domain in full (rest from reference TRBV25-1 and TRBJ1-4): EADIYQTPRYLVIGTGKKITLECSQTMGHDKMYWYQQDPGMELHLIHYSYGVNSTEKGDLSSESTVSRIRTEHFPLTLESARPSHTSQYLCASSDSNEKLFFGSGTQLSVL.

The rearrangement uses TRBV5-1 and TRBJ2-1; D is undetermined. CDR3 length equals 16 residues. The V end was cut by 7 bases, the J end by 0 bases, with 17 bases between. Germline-derived CDR1 and CDR2 are SGHRS and YFSETQ. The CDR3 sequence: CASLPAVRSSYNEQFF. The DNA of the CDR3 is TGCGCCAGCCTCCCGGCGGTTAGGAGCTCCTACAATGAGCAGTTCTTC.

The rearrangement uses TRBV7-9 and TRBJ1-3; D might be TRBD1 (6 bases). With 5 bases removed from V and 3 bases from J, the gap between germline ends came to 11 bases. Germline CDR1 reads SEHNR; CDR2 reads FQNEAQ (reference sequence). This CDR3 is built from 14 residues. CDR3 DNA: TGTGCCAGCAGCCCCACAGGGTTTGGAAACACCATATATTTT. Its protein product is CASSPTGFGNTIYF.

DNA for the CDR3: TGTGCCAGCAACTGGGGGCGGGGGCAAGCTTTCTTT. Its protein is CASNWGRGQAFF. This chain uses TRBV5-4 with TRBJ1-1, with D possibly matching TRBD1 (6 bases). In germline, CDR1 is SGHNT, CDR2 YYREEE (reference sequence). The V end was cut by 6 bases, the J end by 9 bases, with 15 bases between. This CDR3 is 12 amino acids long.

V and J are TRBV5-5 and TRBJ1-1, with 8 bases fitting TRBD1. Germline lookup yields CDR1 SGHKS and CDR2 YYEKEE (reference sequence). The CDR3 sequence is 15 residues long. The V and J ends lost 2 bases and 1 base, in that order; junction bases with no gene match: 4. The CDR3 DNA sequence: TGTGCCAGCAGCTTACTGGGACAGGCGAACACTGAAGCTTTCTTT. As protein: CASSLLGQANTEAFF.

In its sample, this clone was seen once. The chain carries TRBV6-7 and TRBJ2-5, with 10 bases fitting TRBD2. TRBV6-7 is designated an ORF whose function remains uncertain. The CDR3 spans 16 residues. J lost 11 bases, V lost 2 bases, and 14 bases had no gene match. For the CDR3, the DNA is TGTGCCAGCAGTTACCAACCTAGCGGGGGTATAGGGGAGCAGTACTTC. Its protein product is CASSYQPSGGIGEQYF.

V and J are TRBV4-1 and TRBJ2-5, with TRBD1 identical over 7 bases. J gave up 4 bases and V 3 bases, and 11 bases lay outside the gene matches. Germline V lookup: CDR1 MGHRA, CDR2 YSYEKL. This CDR3 is 16 amino acids long. The CDR3 sequence is CASSHTPDRARETQYF. The CDR3 nucleotides are TGCGCCAGCAGCCATACGCCTGACAGGGCGAGAGAGACCCAGTACTTC.

This rearrangement joins TRBV6-6 to TRBJ1-6; 9 nucleotides align to TRBD1. V lost 7 bases, J lost 9 bases, and 7 bases stayed unmatched. The CDR3 has 14 amino acids. CDR1 and CDR2 (germline): MNHNY, SVGAGI (reference sequence). The CDR3 DNA reads as TGTGCCAGCACCCAGACAGGGGGGACTTCACCCCTCCACTTT. It translates to CASTQTGGTSPLHF.

V is TRBV5-1 and J is TRBJ2-3, with TRBD2 identical over 11 bases. V trimming: 0 bases; J trimming: 3 bases; junction bases outside the gene matches: 6. The germline gives CDR1 SGHRS, CDR2 YFSETQ. The CDR3 loop spans 17 amino acids. The CDR3: CASSLDSGGAGTDTQYF. CDR3 in DNA: TGCGCCAGCAGCTTGGATAGCGGGGGGGCTGGTACAGATACGCAGTATTTT.

This rearrangement joins TRBV7-8 to TRBJ2-3; a weak D match, TRBD1 (5 bases). CDR3 size: 12 residues. V lost 5 bases, J lost 7 bases, and 10 bases lay in between. From germline, CDR1 is SGHVS and CDR2 FQNEAQ. CDR3 sequence reads: CASSARQNTQYF. CDR3 coding DNA: TGTGCCAGCAGCGCTCGACAGAATACGCAGTATTTT.

This sequence joins TRBV6-6 and TRBJ1-5, with a tentative D call TRBD1 (6 bases). V was cut by 4 bases and J by 4 bases, with 8 bases left in between. Germline values: CDR1 MNHNY, CDR2 SVGAGI (reference sequence). The CDR3 is 13 residues long. CDR3 in amino acids: CASSFDRNQPQHF. The CDR3 DNA follows: TGTGCCAGCAGTTTCGACAGGAATCAGCCCCAGCATTTT.

In its sample, this clone was seen a few times. The chain employs TRBV9 and TRBJ1-4, with 11 bases that match TRBD1. This CDR3 contains 15 residues. Looked up from germline, CDR1 is SGDLS and CDR2 is YYNGEE. Trimming took 0 bases from V and 7 from J; bases not matched to a gene: 2. The CDR3 region has the DNA TGTGCCAGCAGCGTAGGGGGACAGGGGGTTGAAAAACTGTTTTTT. Residues: CASSVGGQGVEKLFF.

The chain has TRBV7-9 and TRBJ2-5; 8 bases map to TRBD2. J gave up 1 base and V 4 bases, and 5 bases lay outside the gene matches. CDR1 is SEHNR, CDR2 FQNEAQ, per germline (reference sequence). The CDR3 extends over 15 amino acids. DNA for the CDR3: TGTGCCAGCAGCTCTTCTAGCGGGCTCCAAGAGACCCAGTACTTC. Its translation is CASSSSSGLQETQYF.

This clone appeared a few times. This chain links TRBV13 with TRBJ2-3; TRBD1 matches at 9 bases. V lost 6 bases and J lost 2; bases outside the gene matches: 12. The CDR3 has 17 residues. Germline V CDR1 and CDR2: PRHDT, FYEKMQ (reference sequence). CDR3 loop: CASRNTGTGYPTDTQYF. The CDR3 nucleotides are TGTGCCAGCAGAAACACCGGGACAGGGTATCCCACAGATACGCAGTATTTT.

In its sample, this clone was seen a few times. This sequence joins TRBV6-1 and TRBJ2-1; 7 bases are shared with TRBD1. CDR1 is MNHNS and CDR2 is SASEGT in the germline V gene. V trimming: 6 bases; J trimming: 2 bases; junction bases outside the gene matches: 7. The CDR3 covers 15 residues. CDR3: CASSSSGGTYNEQFF. The CDR3 DNA follows: TGTGCCAGCAGCTCATCAGGGGGTACCTACAATGAGCAGTTCTTC.

This clone showed up just a few times. The chain joins TRBV2 to TRBJ1-2; D perhaps matches TRBD1 (5 bases). Germline assignment: CDR1 SNHLY and CDR2 FYNNEI. The CDR3 spans 13 residues. The V gene lost 7 bases and the J gene lost 6 bases, with 15 bases spanning the gap. The DNA for the CDR3 is TGTGCCAGCAACGGGAGGACACGAGATGGCTACACCTTC. Translation gives CASNGRTRDGYTF.

This chain uses TRBV11-2 with TRBJ2-3, with D possibly TRBD1 on 5 matching bases. Germline loops: CDR1 SGHAT, CDR2 FQNNGV. Trimming shortened V by 1 base and J by 6 bases, and 11 bases separated the two germline ends. The CDR3 consists of 14 residues. The CDR3 protein is CASSLARVVDTQYF. CDR3 DNA: TGTGCCAGCAGCTTAGCCAGGGTCGTGGATACGCAGTATTTT.

This sequence joins TRBV6-5 and TRBJ1-1; D unresolved. Trimming shortened V by 5 bases and J by 0 bases, and 7 bases separated the two germline ends. There are 13 residues in the CDR3. Germline-derived CDR1 and CDR2 are MNHEY and SVGAGI. CDR3 in amino acids: CASSEEVNTEAFF. The CDR3 DNA sequence: TGTGCCAGCAGTGAGGAGGTGAACACTGAAGCTTTCTTT.

With regard to this clone: Sequence at one end of the junction differs from germline and may be a read error. V and J are TRBV7-7 and TRBJ1-6; D not resolved. The CDR3 extends over 16 amino acids. CDR1 and CDR2 from the germline V gene are SSHAT and FNYEAQ (reference sequence). The CDR3 spells CASSLARSAFNSPLHF. For the CDR3, the DNA is TGTGCTAGCAGCTTAGCTCGGTCTGCCTTTAATTCACCCCTCCACTTT.

The rearrangement uses TRBV14 and TRBJ2-7; the match to TRBD1 covers 7 bases. J was trimmed by 6 bases and V by 0 bases; bases with no gene match: 5. The CDR3 runs 14 residues. Germline lookup yields CDR1 SGHDN and CDR2 FVKESK. The CDR3 reads CASSQEETGVEQYF. CDR3 sequence (DNA): TGTGCCAGCAGCCAAGAAGAAACAGGGGTCGAGCAGTACTTC.

This clone has only a few counts. This sequence joins TRBV12-5 and TRBJ2-3, with D hard to call. Germline CDR1 and CDR2: LGHNT and FRNRAP. Trimming left V 6 bases short and J 4 bases short, with 5 bases between. The CDR3 is 11 residues long. DNA of the CDR3: TGTGCTAGTGGGGGCGCAGATACGCAGTATTTT. This translates into CASGGADTQYF. Drawing the rest from reference TRBV12-5 and TRBJ2-3, the complete variable domain is DARVTQTPRHKVTEMGQEVTMRCQPILGHNTVFWYRQTMMQGLELLAYFRNRAPLDDSGMPKDRFSAEMPDATLATLKIQPSEPRDSAVYFCASGGADTQYFGPGTRLTVL.

The sample holds one count of this clone. The chain has TRBV19 and TRBJ2-1; D gene unclear. Trimming left V 5 bases short and J 4 bases short, with 9 bases between. CDR1 and CDR2 (germline): LNHDA, SQIVND (reference sequence). The CDR3 has 13 amino acids. The DNA of the CDR3 is TGTGCCAGTAGTCCTAACCGGTACAATGAGCAGTTCTTC. Translated: CASSPNRYNEQFF. Full variable domain (remainder filled in from reference TRBV19 and TRBJ2-1): DGGITQSPKYLFRKEGQNVTLSCEQNLNHDAMYWYRQDPGQGLRLIYYSQIVNDFQKGDIAEGYSVSREKKESFPLTVTSAQKNPTAFYLCASSPNRYNEQFFGPGTRLTVL.

The chain recombines TRBV7-3 with TRBJ2-2; D not resolved. Trimming removed 0 bases at V and 5 bases at J, with 7 bases between. CDR3 length equals 14 residues. Germline CDR1 reads SGHTA; CDR2 reads FQGTGA. CDR3 residues: CASSLTSPTGELFF. CDR3 sequence (DNA): TGTGCCAGCAGCTTAACGAGTCCGACCGGGGAGCTGTTTTTT. Based on the CDR3 plus reference TRBV7-3 and TRBJ2-2, the full variable domain is GAGVSQTPSNKVTEKGKYVELRCDPISGHTALYWYRQSLGQGPEFLIYFQGTGAADDSGLPNDRFFAVRPEGSVSTLKIQRTERGDSAVYLCASSLTSPTGELFFGEGSRLTVL.